Listed here are 31 T cell receptor beta chains from one sample, sequenced in a study of blood T cell repertoires in COVID-19. The repertoire was sequenced with immunoSEQ multiplex PCR; TCRdb's copy has only in-frame clones and lacks some. In the table there are under 200,000 clones, roughly 84% of which are singletons. Sequences were obtained from peripheral blood. Receptors originate from a human donor in a cohort sampled during active COVID-19.

The chain carries TRBV9 and TRBJ1-3, with 8 positions matching TRBD1. Trimming took 0 bases from V and 4 from J; bases not matched to a gene: 6. CDR3 length equals 16 residues. CDR1 is SGDLS and CDR2 is YYNGEE in the germline V gene. The CDR3 coding sequence is TGTGCCAGCAGCGTAGCGTCTCAGGGGGCAGGAAACACCATATATTTT. The encoded protein is CASSVASQGAGNTIYF.

CDR3 nucleotides: TGTGCCAGCTCACCGAAGCAGGGGGGTACTGAAGCTTTCTTT. This encodes CASSPKQGGTEAFF. The rearrangement links TRBV18 to TRBJ1-1, with 7 nucleotides matching TRBD1. This CDR3 has 14 residues. From germline, CDR1 is KGHSH and CDR2 LQKENI. J lost 5 bases, V lost 3 bases, and 6 bases had no gene match.

The chain is built from TRBV4-1 and TRBJ1-3; possible D gene TRBD1, 6 bases. V lost 1 base and J lost 4, with 11 bases in between. The CDR3 has 15 amino acids. From germline, CDR1 is MGHRA and CDR2 YSYEKL. CDR3 DNA: TGCGCCAGCAGCCAAGGGGGGACAAGGGGAAACACCATATATTTT. It is translated as CASSQGGTRGNTIYF.

The rearrangement joins TRBV5-6 to TRBJ1-2; D is uncertain. Trimming stripped 0 bases from V and 3 bases from J, with 6 bases between. Germline loops: CDR1 SGHDT, CDR2 YYEEEE. The CDR3 runs to 13 residues. The CDR3 loop reads CASSLVQDYGYTF. CDR3 DNA sequence: TGTGCCAGCAGCTTGGTTCAGGACTATGGCTACACCTTC.

V and J are TRBV19 and TRBJ1-5; 8 nucleotides align to TRBD1. Losses at the gene ends were 7 bases for V and 2 bases for J; bases not matched to a gene: 4. Germline V gene data show CDR1 as LNHDA and CDR2 as SQIVND (reference sequence). The CDR3 runs to 14 residues. The CDR3 sequence: CASIAGQGNQPQHF. In DNA, the CDR3 is TGTGCCAGTATTGCGGGACAGGGCAATCAGCCCCAGCATTTT.

The V and J genes are TRBV24-1 and TRBJ1-2, with 10 nucleotides matching TRBD1. The germline gives CDR1 KGHDR, CDR2 SFDVKD. The CDR3 has 16 residues. With 2 bases clipped from V and 2 bases from J, the junction kept 4 bases outside the gene matches. The CDR3 loop reads CATSDSGQGKNYGYTF. Here the CDR3 DNA reads TGTGCCACCAGTGATTCGGGACAGGGGAAGAACTATGGCTACACCTTC.

The chain uses TRBV5-4 and TRBJ2-7, with 8 positions matching TRBD2. This CDR3 is built from 15 residues. Germline CDR1 is SGHNT and CDR2 is YYREEE (reference sequence). V shed 0 bases, J shed 7 bases, and the junction held 9 bases outside the gene matches. The CDR3 DNA follows: TGTGCCAGCAGCTTGGACGGGACTAGATCTGGGGAGCAGTACTTC. This gives the protein CASSLDGTRSGEQYF. The full variable domain, rest sourced from reference TRBV5-4 and TRBJ2-7, is ETGVTQSPTHLIKTRGQQVTLRCSSQSGHNTVSWYQQALGQGPQFIFQYYREEENGRGNFPPRFSGLQFPNYSSELNVNALELDDSALYLCASSLDGTRSGEQYFGPGTRLTVT.

The rearrangement uses TRBV5-1 and TRBJ1-2; TRBD1 might be the D (5 bases). V was cut by 2 bases and J by 4 bases, with 12 bases left in between. Germline V CDR1 and CDR2: SGHRS, YFSETQ. The CDR3 spans 14 residues. The chain's CDR3 is CASSFGREGYGYTF. DNA for the CDR3: TGCGCCAGCAGCTTCGGCAGGGAGGGCTATGGCTACACCTTC.

In DNA form, the CDR3 reads TGCGCCAGCAGCTTGGGAGATCCGAACACTGAAGCTTTCTTT. As protein: CASSLGDPNTEAFF. The rearrangement links TRBV5-1 to TRBJ1-1; no clear D gene. Trimming removed 0 bases from V and 1 base from J, with 7 bases in between. This CDR3 comprises 14 residues. CDR1 is SGHRS, CDR2 YFSETQ, per germline.

This chain joins TRBV28 and TRBJ2-5; 8 bases align to TRBD1. The ends lost 6 bases at V and 0 bases at J; junction bases unmatched: 12. This CDR3 is built from 17 residues. Looked up from germline, CDR1 is MDHEN and CDR2 is SYDVKM. DNA for the CDR3: TGTGCCAGCAGCACGGGACAGGCCGACAATCACCAAGAGACCCAGTACTTC. It translates to CASSTGQADNHQETQYF.

The rearrangement joins TRBV5-1 to TRBJ2-7; possible D gene TRBD1, 7 bases. From germline, CDR1 is SGHRS and CDR2 YFSETQ. The CDR3 is made up of 17 amino acids. The ends were cut back, 0 bases at V and 6 bases at J, with 22 bases in the middle. Here the CDR3 reads CASSLEGPRQGGGEQYF. CDR3 DNA: TGCGCCAGCAGCTTGGAAGGGCCGCGACAGGGAGGAGGCGAGCAGTACTTC.

The chain employs TRBV7-9 and TRBJ1-6; weak D call: TRBD1 (6 bases). The V end lost 5 bases, the J end lost 7 bases, and 15 bases lay between the germline ends. The germline CDR1 and CDR2 sequences are SEHNR and FQNEAQ (reference sequence). The CDR3 consists of 15 residues. In DNA, the CDR3 is TGTGCCAGCAGCCCCCCCGACAGGCGGAATTCACCCCTCCACTTT. This encodes CASSPPDRRNSPLHF.

The CDR3 sequence: CASSPGGAGAYNEQFF. Here the CDR3 DNA reads TGTGCCAGCTCACCAGGCGGCGCGGGGGCGTACAATGAGCAGTTCTTC. The V gene is TRBV18, the J gene TRBJ2-1; maybe TRBD2 (7 bases). This CDR3 comprises 16 residues. V dropped 2 bases and J dropped 4 bases, with 15 bases sitting between them. Germline V gene lookup returns CDR1 KGHSH and CDR2 LQKENI. Combining the CDR3 with reference TRBV18 and TRBJ2-1 gives the whole variable domain NAGVMQNPRHLVRRRGQEARLRCSPMKGHSHVYWYRQLPEEGLKFMVYLQKENIIDESGMPKERFSAEFPKEGPSILRIQQVVRGDSAAYFCASSPGGAGAYNEQFFGPGTRLTVL.

This chain joins TRBV6-2 or TRBV6-3 and TRBJ2-7; D is possibly TRBD1 (5 bases). Germline V gives CDR1 MNHEY, CDR2 SVGEGT. V gave up 0 bases and J gave up 1 base, with 16 bases separating them. This CDR3 is built from 17 residues. As DNA, the CDR3 is TGTGCCAGCAGTTACTCGATAGTCGCAGGGCGTTCCTACGAGCAGTACTTC. Translating gives CASSYSIVAGRSYEQYF.

The V and J genes are TRBV12-2 and TRBJ1-1. TRBV12-2 corresponds to a pseudogene. The CDR3 extends over 14 amino acids. CDR3 sequence: CASRFYESDTEAFF. DNA for the CDR3: TGTGCAAGTCGCTTTTACGAGTCGGACACTGAAGCTTTCTTT.

This clone was counted a few times. The rearrangement uses TRBV5-4 and TRBJ2-1; 11 bases agree with TRBD2. CDR3 length: 16 amino acids. Losses at the gene ends were 3 bases for V and 7 bases for J; bases not matched to a gene: 9. CDR1 is SGHNT and CDR2 is YYREEE in the germline V gene (reference sequence). The CDR3 region has the DNA TGTGCCAGCAGCTCCAAGACTAGCGGGACGGGGAATGAGCAGTTCTTC. Translated, it gives CASSSKTSGTGNEQFF. The full variable domain, in which reference TRBV5-4 and TRBJ2-1 provide the parts outside the CDR3, is ETGVTQSPTHLIKTRGQQVTLRCSSQSGHNTVSWYQQALGQGPQFIFQYYREEENGRGNFPPRFSGLQFPNYSSELNVNALELDDSALYLCASSSKTSGTGNEQFFGPGTRLTVL.

This clone was seen once. The chain recombines TRBV2 with TRBJ2-7; D possibly corresponds to TRBD1 (7 bases). CDR3 length: 15 amino acids. Germline V gives CDR1 SNHLY, CDR2 FYNNEI. Trimming took off 2 bases at V and 4 bases at J, with 15 bases between the two ends. For the CDR3, the DNA is TGTGCCAGCAGTGAACTAGGGGGCGCGGGGTACGAGCAGTACTTC. Amino acid sequence: CASSELGGAGYEQYF.

The gene calls are TRBV4-2 and TRBJ1-6, with D possibly being TRBD1 (6 bases). In germline, CDR1 is LGHNA, CDR2 YNFKEQ. CDR3 size: 16 residues. The ends were cut back, 0 bases at V and 8 bases at J, with 14 bases in the middle. For the CDR3, the DNA is TGTGCCAGCAGCCAAGATCATCGAACAGGGCATTCACCCCTCCACTTT. Translation gives CASSQDHRTGHSPLHF.

The V call is TRBV28, the J call TRBJ1-1; possibly TRBD1 for D (5 bases). The germline gives CDR1 MDHEN, CDR2 SYDVKM. V shed 3 bases and J shed 3 bases, with 11 bases lying between them. The CDR3 spans 14 residues. The CDR3 coding sequence is TGTGCCAGCAGTTTCCACGACAGTTACACTGAAGCTTTCTTT. Amino acids: CASSFHDSYTEAFF. Complete variable domain (other parts from reference TRBV28 and TRBJ1-1): DVKVTQSSRYLVKRTGEKVFLECVQDMDHENMFWYRQDPGLGLRLIYFSYDVKMKEKGDIPEGYSVSREKKERFSLILESASTNQTSMYLCASSFHDSYTEAFFGQGTRLTVV.

This chain uses TRBV5-4 with TRBJ2-7; 8 bases line up with TRBD1. J lost 1 base, V lost 4 bases, and 7 bases had no gene match. Germline CDR1 reads SGHNT; CDR2 reads YYREEE (reference sequence). The CDR3 contains 15 residues. CDR3 nucleotides: TGTGCCAGCAGCCCCGGGACAGGACCTTCCTACGAGCAGTACTTC. Amino acids: CASSPGTGPSYEQYF. The full variable domain, in which reference TRBV5-4 and TRBJ2-7 provide the parts outside the CDR3, is ETGVTQSPTHLIKTRGQQVTLRCSSQSGHNTVSWYQQALGQGPQFIFQYYREEENGRGNFPPRFSGLQFPNYSSELNVNALELDDSALYLCASSPGTGPSYEQYFGPGTRLTVT.

In nucleotides, the CDR3 is TGTGCCAGCAGCGTAGGAAAGCGGGAGGGCCTGGGGGAGACCCAGTACTTC. Amino acids: CASSVGKREGLGETQYF. The chain joins TRBV9 to TRBJ2-5; 10 bases are a match to TRBD2. Trimming at V came to 0 bases and at J to 5 bases, leaving 10 bases not matched to a gene. The germline V gene has CDR1 SGDLS and CDR2 YYNGEE. The CDR3 totals 17 residues. The variable domain in full, completed from reference TRBV9 and TRBJ2-5, reads DSGVTQTPKHLITATGQRVTLRCSPRSGDLSVYWYQQSLDQGLQFLIQYYNGEERAKGNILERFSAQQFPDLHSELNLSSLELGDSALYFCASSVGKREGLGETQYFGPGTRLLVL.

The chain is built from TRBV5-6 and TRBJ1-5; D call uncertain. The germline CDR1 and CDR2 sequences are SGHDT and YYEEEE. CDR3 length: 15 amino acids. V was trimmed by 0 bases and J by 4 bases, leaving 11 bases between them. The CDR3 spells CASSLAPNRNQPQHF. The CDR3 DNA reads as TGTGCCAGCAGCTTGGCGCCCAACCGGAATCAGCCCCAGCATTTT. Supplemented by reference TRBV5-6 and TRBJ1-5, the full variable domain reads DAGVTQSPTHLIKTRGQQVTLRCSPKSGHDTVSWYQQALGQGPQFIFQYYEEEERQRGNFPDRFSGHQFPNYSSELNVNALLLGDSALYLCASSLAPNRNQPQHFGDGTRLSIL.

This chain joins TRBV3-1 (or the pseudogene TRBV3-2) and TRBJ2-6; 10 nucleotides line up with TRBD1. Looked up from germline, CDR1 is LGHDT and CDR2 is YNNKEL (reference sequence). The CDR3 consists of 15 residues. The J segment lost 12 bases and the V segment lost 4 bases, leaving 9 bases of the junction unmatched. CDR3 nucleotides: TGTGCCAGCAGCCCCCCCGACAGGGGGCTGAGCGTCCTGACTTTC. Protein sequence: CASSPPDRGLSVLTF.

This clone was picked up one time. The chain joins TRBV9 to TRBJ1-2; TRBD1 matches 8 bases. The CDR3 loop spans 12 amino acids. V was clipped by 5 bases and J by 10 bases; unmatched bases: 7. CDR1 is SGDLS, CDR2 YYNGEE, per germline. CDR3 residues: CASSPGTGHYTF. As DNA, the CDR3 is TGTGCCAGCAGTCCCGGGACAGGACACTACACCTTC.

The chain combines TRBV7-9 with TRBJ2-7, with TRBD2 matching 8 bases. This CDR3 contains 15 residues. Trimming removed 1 base from V and 7 bases from J; junction bases left unmatched: 9. Germline assignment: CDR1 SEHNR and CDR2 FQNEAQ (reference sequence). The CDR3 spells CASSLGGSGAGEQYF. Here the CDR3 DNA reads TGTGCCAGCAGCTTAGGAGGTAGCGGGGCCGGGGAGCAGTACTTC.

V is TRBV27 and J is TRBJ2-7; 11 bases match TRBD2. The CDR3 contains 17 residues. Trimming at V came to 2 bases and at J to 4 bases, leaving 10 bases not matched to a gene. CDR1 is MNHEY and CDR2 is SMNVEV in the germline V gene (reference sequence). The CDR3 DNA reads as TGTGCCAGCAGTTTAGTAGCGGGAGGGATAAATCCTTACGAGCAGTACTTC. Residues: CASSLVAGGINPYEQYF.

The rearrangement links TRBV5-1 to TRBJ1-3; D unclear. Trimming took off 4 bases at V and 4 bases at J, with 12 bases between the two ends. The CDR3 spans 14 residues. Germline V gene data show CDR1 as SGHRS and CDR2 as YFSETQ. CDR3 nucleotides: TGCGCCAGCAGCCGACAAGCAGGAGGAAACACCATATATTTT. Protein: CASSRQAGGNTIYF. Looking up the rest from reference TRBV5-1 and TRBJ1-3 gives the full variable domain: KAGVTQTPRYLIKTRGQQVTLSCSPISGHRSVSWYQQTPGQGLQFLFEYFSETQRNKGNFPGRFSGRQFSNSRSEMNVSTLELGDSALYLCASSRQAGGNTIYFGEGSWLTVV.

A single count supports this clone. Written as DNA, the CDR3 is TGTGCCAGTAGTATGGGTCTAGCTTATACGCAGTATTTT. It yields the protein CASSMGLAYTQYF. The chain joins TRBV19 to TRBJ2-3, with D perhaps TRBD2 (5 bases). This CDR3 is 13 amino acids long. The V and J ends lost 3 bases and 7 bases respectively, with 11 bases between them. The V gene's germline CDR1 is LNHDA and CDR2 SQIVND (reference sequence).

V usage is TRBV5-6 and J usage is TRBJ2-7; TRBD1 matches at 8 bases. Unmatched junction bases numbered 7, after V lost 0 bases and J lost 2 bases. CDR1 is SGHDT, CDR2 YYEEEE, per germline. The CDR3 contains 16 residues. The CDR3 DNA follows: TGTGCCAGCAGCTTGGGGAGACAGGGGCCGCCCTACGAGCAGTACTTC. This gives the protein CASSLGRQGPPYEQYF. Using reference TRBV5-6 and TRBJ2-7 for the parts outside the CDR3, the full variable domain is DAGVTQSPTHLIKTRGQQVTLRCSPKSGHDTVSWYQQALGQGPQFIFQYYEEEERQRGNFPDRFSGHQFPNYSSELNVNALLLGDSALYLCASSLGRQGPPYEQYFGPGTRLTVT.

The rearrangement joins TRBV27 to TRBJ2-7; no firm D call. Germline V gene lookup returns CDR1 MNHEY and CDR2 SMNVEV (reference sequence). CDR3 length: 13 residues. The germline V and J ends were trimmed by 3 bases and 3 bases, with 9 bases remaining between them. CDR3 sequence: CASSFQFLYEQYF. CDR3 nucleotide sequence: TGTGCCAGCAGTTTCCAGTTTCTCTACGAGCAGTACTTC.

This clone has just one count. The V and J genes are TRBV5-1 and TRBJ2-3; TRBD1 aligns across 7 bases. The CDR3 has 16 amino acids. Trimming removed 5 bases from V and 7 bases from J; junction bases left unmatched: 16. Germline V gene data show CDR1 as SGHRS and CDR2 as YFSETQ. CDR3 sequence: CASRMGTDTNPNTQYF. CDR3 in DNA: TGCGCCAGCAGGATGGGGACAGATACGAATCCAAATACGCAGTATTTT.